The rows below give T cell receptor beta chains drawn from one sample of a study of blood T cell repertoires in COVID-19. Method: immunoSEQ multiplex PCR; TCRdb's copy keeps in-frame clones and lacks some. Here the sample spans roughly 65,000 clones, 90% to 95% being singletons. Sequenced material: peripheral blood. The receptor set was obtained from a man between 65 and 85 years old with active COVID-19. Each CDR3 is given with its conserved first and last residue. The order of the fields is D gene, J gene, V gene, CDR3 length, clone size, CDR3 DNA, CDR3 protein. D genes are given only for firm matches. Only some rows state a clone size, as once, few, many or a class for expanded clones.

NA	TRBJ1-2	TRBV10-1	12	NA	TGCGCCAGCAGTCCGGGGAACTATGGCTACACCTTC	CASSPGNYGYTF
TRBD2	TRBJ2-4	TRBV3-1/TRBV3-2	15	NA	TGTGCCAGCAGCCCACGGGGGGGGGCCAAAAACATTCAGTACTTC	CASSPRGGAKNIQYF
TRBD1	TRBJ2-5	TRBV6-1	18	NA	TGTGCCAGCAGTGAGGCCGGGACAGGATGGAGGAAGGGCAGCACCCAGTACTTC	CASSEAGTGWRKGSTQYF
TRBD2	TRBJ2-1	TRBV7-9	15	NA	TGTGCCAGCAGCTTAGTGGGACTAGCAGATAATGAGCAGTTCTTC	CASSLVGLADNEQFF
NA	TRBJ1-1	TRBV7-9	14	NA	TGTGCCAGCAGCTTAGGGGCAGGGAACACTGAAGCTTTCTTT	CASSLGAGNTEAFF
TRBD1	TRBJ2-5	TRBV29-1	14	NA	TGCAGCGTGGAGACAGGGGGCGCGGAAGAGACCCAGTACTTC	CSVETGGAEETQYF
NA	TRBJ2-7	TRBV4-2	16	NA	TGTGCCAGCAGCCAACAGTCCCGGGACTTTTTCCACGAGCAGTACTTC	CASSQQSRDFFHEQYF
TRBD2	TRBJ2-1	TRBV5-4	18	NA	TGTGCCAGCAGCCGTCGGAGGACCCCGGGACTAGATGATAATGAGCAGTTCTTC	CASSRRRTPGLDDNEQFF
TRBD2	TRBJ2-3	TRBV3-1/TRBV3-2	17	once	TGTGCCAGCAGCCAAGAAGGCGGGGGGGCCTTAACAGATACGCAGTATTTT	CASSQEGGGALTDTQYF
NA	TRBJ1-1	TRBV6-2/TRBV6-3	15	NA	TGTGCCAGCAGTTACTCGTCAGGAGGAAACACTGAAGCTTTCTTT	CASSYSSGGNTEAFF
TRBD1	TRBJ2-5	TRBV3-1/TRBV3-2	14	NA	TGTGCCAGCAGCTACGGGACAGGCCGGGAGACCCAGTACTTC	CASSYGTGRETQYF
TRBD1	TRBJ1-6	TRBV5-6	14	NA	TGTGCCAGCAGCTACCGGGACAGGGGTTCACCCCTCCACTTT	CASSYRDRGSPLHF
NA	TRBJ2-2	TRBV7-9	15	NA	TGTGCCAGCAGCTTAGTCTCGGGGTCCCCCGGGGAGCTGTTTTTT	CASSLVSGSPGELFF
TRBD2	TRBJ2-3	TRBV7-2	16	NA	TGTGCCAGCAGCTTCACGGGGGGGGCGAGCACAGATACGCAGTATTTT	CASSFTGGASTDTQYF
NA	TRBJ1-1	TRBV18	15	NA	TGTGCCAGCTCACCACCGGGGGGAGGGAACACTGAAGCTTTCTTT	CASSPPGGGNTEAFF
TRBD1	TRBJ1-4	TRBV6-5	14	NA	TGTGCCAGCCTGCGAAGGACAGGGGGAGAAAAACTGTTTTTT	CASLRRTGGEKLFF
TRBD2	TRBJ2-7	TRBV6-2/TRBV6-3	16	NA	TGTGCCAGCAGTAAGCCGGGACTAGCGGGTCCCTACGAGCAGTACTTC	CASSKPGLAGPYEQYF
TRBD1	TRBJ2-7	TRBV7-2	14	NA	TGTGCCAGCAGCTCCGGGACAGGGGTTGGCGAGCAGTACTTC	CASSSGTGVGEQYF
TRBD1	TRBJ2-5	TRBV24-1	15	NA	TGTGCCACCAGTGACCGGGGACAGCTACAAGAGACCCAGTACTTC	CATSDRGQLQETQYF
NA	TRBJ1-2	TRBV18	16	NA	TGTGCCAGCTCACCAGGGGGCCATCGAGACCCCTATGGCTACACCTTC	CASSPGGHRDPYGYTF
NA	TRBJ2-1	TRBV5-6	12	NA	TGTGCCAGCAGCTTCATGGGAGGAGAGCAGTTCTTC	CASSFMGGEQFF
TRBD2	TRBJ2-1	TRBV5-8	17	NA	TGTGCCAGCAGCCTGGACCCGCTAGCGGCTCCATGGGATGAGCAGTTCTTC	CASSLDPLAAPWDEQFF
NA	TRBJ2-7	TRBV19	15	NA	TGTGCCAGTAGTCCCCACCGTGGTACATCTGACGAGCAGTACTTC	CASSPHRGTSDEQYF
NA	TRBJ2-1	TRBV12-3/TRBV12-4	11	NA	TGTGCCAGCCAAACTAGCAATGAGCAGTTCTTC	CASQTSNEQFF
TRBD1	TRBJ1-2	TRBV18	14	NA	TGTGCCAGCTCAACGACGCCAGGGGGTGATGGCTACACCTTC	CASSTTPGGDGYTF
TRBD2	TRBJ2-1	TRBV6-4	16	NA	TGTGCCAGCAGTGACCCGGGACTAGCGGGGGTCAATGAGCAGTTCTTC	CASSDPGLAGVNEQFF
TRBD1	TRBJ1-4	TRBV28	16	NA	TGTGCCAGCAGTCGGACAGGGTTTGCAACTAATGAAAAACTGTTTTTT	CASSRTGFATNEKLFF
NA	TRBJ2-3	TRBV10-1	15	NA	TGCGCCAGCAGTGATGTGGGGGGACCCACAGATACGCAGTATTTT	CASSDVGGPTDTQYF
TRBD2	TRBJ2-7	TRBV7-2	16	NA	TGTGCCAGCAGCTCTAGGGGGCTAGCGGGAGACTACGAGCAGTACTTC	CASSSRGLAGDYEQYF
NA	TRBJ1-6	TRBV6-5	15	once	TGTGCCAGCAGTTCCCAGGGTTCCTATAATTCACCCCTCCACTTT	CASSSQGSYNSPLHF
TRBD2	TRBJ2-1	TRBV3-1/TRBV3-2	14	once	TGTGCCAGCAGCCAAGGGACTAGCGGGGGGTGGCAGTTCTTC	CASSQGTSGGWQFF
NA	TRBJ2-1	TRBV5-1	15	NA	TGCGCCAGCAGGTGGGGGGATAGCTCCTACAATGAGCAGTTCTTC	CASRWGDSSYNEQFF
NA	TRBJ1-2	TRBV7-8	12	NA	TGTGCCAGCAGCTTGGACAGCTATGGCTACACCTTC	CASSLDSYGYTF
NA	TRBJ1-1	TRBV11-2	13	NA	TGTGCCAGCAGCTTAGGGCTTCCCACTGAAGCTTTCTTT	CASSLGLPTEAFF
TRBD1	TRBJ1-1	TRBV13	18	once	TGTGCCAGCAGCTTCGAGCAGGGGGCTGGAATACTGGACACTGAAGCTTTCTTT	CASSFEQGAGILDTEAFF
NA	TRBJ1-1	TRBV18	13	NA	TGTGCCAGCTCACTTTACGAGGCCACTGAAGCTTTCTTT	CASSLYEATEAFF
NA	TRBJ1-1	TRBV18	14	NA	TGTGCCAGCTCACCAGGGGCACAGAACACTGAAGCTTTCTTT	CASSPGAQNTEAFF
NA	TRBJ1-2	TRBV2	12	NA	TGTGCCAGCAGCGACGGGGTCTATGGCTACACCTTC	CASSDGVYGYTF